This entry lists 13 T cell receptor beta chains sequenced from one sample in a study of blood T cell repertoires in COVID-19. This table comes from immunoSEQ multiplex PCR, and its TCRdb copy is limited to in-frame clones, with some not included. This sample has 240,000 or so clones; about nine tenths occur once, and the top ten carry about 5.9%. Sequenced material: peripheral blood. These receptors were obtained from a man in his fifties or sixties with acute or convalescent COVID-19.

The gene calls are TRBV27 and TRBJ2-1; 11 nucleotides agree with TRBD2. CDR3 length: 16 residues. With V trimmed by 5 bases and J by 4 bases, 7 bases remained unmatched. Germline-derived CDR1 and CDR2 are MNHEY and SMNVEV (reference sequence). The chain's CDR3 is CASSARLAGSYNEQFF. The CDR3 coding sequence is TGTGCCAGCAGTGCCAGACTAGCGGGATCTTACAATGAGCAGTTCTTC.

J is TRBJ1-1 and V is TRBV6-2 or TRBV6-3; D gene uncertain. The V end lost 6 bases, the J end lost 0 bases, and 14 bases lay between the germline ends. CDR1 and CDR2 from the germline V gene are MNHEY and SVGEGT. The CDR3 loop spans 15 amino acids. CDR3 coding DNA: TGTGCCAGCAGCCTAGACTCGGCACTGAACACTGAAGCTTTCTTT. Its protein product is CASSLDSALNTEAFF.

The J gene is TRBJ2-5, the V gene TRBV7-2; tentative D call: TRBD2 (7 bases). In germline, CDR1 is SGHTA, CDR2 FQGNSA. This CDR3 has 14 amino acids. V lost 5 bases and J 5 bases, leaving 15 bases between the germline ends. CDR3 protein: CASSPEGGTETQYF. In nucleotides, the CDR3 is TGTGCCAGCAGCCCGGAGGGGGGGACGGAGACCCAGTACTTC.

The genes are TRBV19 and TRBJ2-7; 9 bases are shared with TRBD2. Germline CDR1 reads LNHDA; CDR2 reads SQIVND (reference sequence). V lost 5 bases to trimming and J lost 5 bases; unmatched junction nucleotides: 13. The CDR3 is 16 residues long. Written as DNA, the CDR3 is TGTGCCAGTAGTTATCGACCCGGTAGCGGGAGCAACGAGCAGTACTTC. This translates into CASSYRPGSGSNEQYF. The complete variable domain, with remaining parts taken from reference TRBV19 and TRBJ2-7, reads DGGITQSPKYLFRKEGQNVTLSCEQNLNHDAMYWYRQDPGQGLRLIYYSQIVNDFQKGDIAEGYSVSREKKESFPLTVTSAQKNPTAFYLCASSYRPGSGSNEQYFGPGTRLTVT.

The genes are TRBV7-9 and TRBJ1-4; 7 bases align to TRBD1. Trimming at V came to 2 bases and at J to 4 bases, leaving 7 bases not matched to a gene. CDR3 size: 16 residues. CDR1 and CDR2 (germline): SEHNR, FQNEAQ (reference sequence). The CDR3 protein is CASSLSLQGDNEKLFF. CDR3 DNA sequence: TGTGCCAGCAGCTTATCCCTCCAGGGGGATAATGAAAAACTGTTTTTT.

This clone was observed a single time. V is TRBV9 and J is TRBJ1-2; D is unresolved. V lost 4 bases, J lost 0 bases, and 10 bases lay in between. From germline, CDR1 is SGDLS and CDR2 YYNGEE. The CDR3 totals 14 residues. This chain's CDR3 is CASSPPGTNYGYTF. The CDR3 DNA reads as TGTGCCAGCAGCCCACCGGGGACTAACTATGGCTACACCTTC.

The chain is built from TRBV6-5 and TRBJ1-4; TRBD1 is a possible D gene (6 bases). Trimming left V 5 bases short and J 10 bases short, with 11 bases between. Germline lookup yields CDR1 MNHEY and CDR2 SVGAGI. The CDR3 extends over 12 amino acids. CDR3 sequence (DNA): TGTGCCAGCAGTCACAGGGAGGGAAAACTGTTTTTT. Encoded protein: CASSHREGKLFF.

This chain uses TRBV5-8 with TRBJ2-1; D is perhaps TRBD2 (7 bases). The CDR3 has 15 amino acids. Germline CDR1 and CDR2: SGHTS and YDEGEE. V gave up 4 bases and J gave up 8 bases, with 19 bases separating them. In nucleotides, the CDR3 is TGTGCCAGCAGCCCTGGTTCTAGGGGGAGGGATGAGCAGTTCTTC. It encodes CASSPGSRGRDEQFF.

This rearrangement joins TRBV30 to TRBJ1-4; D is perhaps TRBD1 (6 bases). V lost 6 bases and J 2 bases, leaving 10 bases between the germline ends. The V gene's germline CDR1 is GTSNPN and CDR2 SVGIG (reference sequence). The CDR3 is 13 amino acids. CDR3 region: CACSDRTNEKLFF. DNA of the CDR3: TGTGCCTGTTCCGACAGGACTAATGAAAAACTGTTTTTT.

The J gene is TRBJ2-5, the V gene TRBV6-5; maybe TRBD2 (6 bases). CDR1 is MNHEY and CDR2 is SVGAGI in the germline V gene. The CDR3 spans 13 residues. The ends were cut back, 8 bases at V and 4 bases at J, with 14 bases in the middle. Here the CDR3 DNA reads TGTGCCAGCGGAGGGGAGTGGACAGAGACCCAGTACTTC. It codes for CASGGEWTETQYF.

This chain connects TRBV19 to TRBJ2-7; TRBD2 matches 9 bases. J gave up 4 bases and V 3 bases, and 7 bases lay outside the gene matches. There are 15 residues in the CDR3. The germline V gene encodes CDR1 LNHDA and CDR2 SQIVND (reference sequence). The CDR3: CASSIGGGGAYEQYF. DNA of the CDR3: TGTGCCAGTAGTATCGGCGGCGGGGGGGCTTACGAGCAGTACTTC.

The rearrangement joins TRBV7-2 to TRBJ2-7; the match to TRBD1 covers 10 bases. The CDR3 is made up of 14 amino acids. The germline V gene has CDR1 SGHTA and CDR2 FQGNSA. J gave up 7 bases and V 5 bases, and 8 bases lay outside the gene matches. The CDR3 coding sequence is TGTGCCAGCAGCACACGACAGGGGGCAGGGGAGCAGTACTTC. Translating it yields CASSTRQGAGEQYF.

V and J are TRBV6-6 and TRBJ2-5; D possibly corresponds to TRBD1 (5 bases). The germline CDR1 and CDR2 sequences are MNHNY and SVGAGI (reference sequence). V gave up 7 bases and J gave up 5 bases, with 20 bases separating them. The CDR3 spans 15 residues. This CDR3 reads CASTSGMDGRETQYF. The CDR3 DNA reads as TGTGCCAGCACCTCAGGGATGGATGGACGCGAGACCCAGTACTTC.